This record covers a single T cell receptor (beta chain). Its antigen is unknown. No much larger clone exists at a distance of one base, and base qualities are not known. The CDR3 holds 16 amino acids from the cysteine to the phenylalanine. Only the CDR3 part of the read is kept: 48 bases, read in frame from the first base. Clipping removes 0 bases from V and 3 bases from J, with 4 as the unmatched junction base count. Reading the germline V gene gives CDR1 SGHTA and CDR2 FQGNSA. TCR alpha and beta CDR3 regions were amplified with the iRepertoire nested amplicon-rescue multiplex PCR (arm-PCR) platform from RNA. The input for one-step reverse transcription and amplification was roughly 100-450 ng of either tissue mRNA or PBMC total RNA. After bead purification, a secondary multiplex PCR added Illumina adapters, and libraries were gel-purified between 200 and 400 bp. The libraries contained internal 6-nucleotide barcodes that were used for demultiplexing. Sequencing of the libraries was done on an Illumina MiSeq using 2x220 or 2x250 nucleotide paired-end reads. Under the source paper's analysis protocol: Paired reads were merged using FLASH 1.2.11 and aligned with BWA-MEM to the GRCh37 human genome, and TRA and TRB reads were then extracted. For V and J assignment, an IMGT-derived reference of cassette sequences and CDR3 motifs that included pseudogenes was used. Reads were translated in three frames, and productive CDR3s were defined as those with a C...FGXG motif and no stop codons. Clonotypes were defined as unique combinations of V-J cassette pair and CDR3 amino acid sequence. Hamming distance filtering was applied to reads, with thresholds set by the sequence error rate of each sample in mapped regions. The public reads were reanalyzed by TCRdb: fastp trimming at Q25, MiXCR alignment, in-frame beta chains only. Every distinct CDR3 protein forms one entry, paired with its most common genes and DNA. TCRdb assigned the V and J calls; the authors' analysis was not used. The table for this sample lists over 130,000 distinct CDR3 sequences; 35% to 50% of them were counted only once. The ten largest make up roughly 20% of the sample.

The data stem from a study of glioma-infiltrating T cells (dated by TCRdb to 2015 to 2016). Regarding the complete study: The study sequenced TCR alpha- and beta-chain repertoires from glioma tissue, from non-neoplastic brain tissue and from matched peripheral blood mononuclear cells. To measure how far tissue and blood T-cell populations diverged, each tissue-infiltrating repertoire was compared against the peripheral blood repertoire of the same patient. The paired cohort comprised three low-grade glioma patients, 8 or 9 primary glioblastoma patients and three non-glioma patients contributing non-neoplastic brain tissue. The paper as a whole reports these results and caveats: Very few CDR3 sequences were shared between tissue and blood, attributed to high CDR3 diversity and limited sampling. VJ-independent divergence between tissue and blood was found to be below expectation in non-neoplastic patients but above expectation in all gliomas, particularly low-grade gliomas. Group comparisons were based on small numbers of patients: three non-neoplastic, three low-grade glioma and 7 to 9 glioblastoma patients.

Rearrangement joined TRBV7-2 to TRBJ2-1; TRBD2 fits 8 bases in the junction. The sequence derives from a human donor with low-grade glioma or glioblastoma, undergoing nonglioma brain surgery, or in good health (not recorded which). Material for sequencing was glioma tissue, nonneoplastic brain tissue, or PBMCs (not recorded which). CDR3 sequence: CASSLAKGLDYNEQFF. The DNA sequence is given as TGTGCCAGCAGCTTAGCGAAGGGACTAGACTACAATGAGCAGTTCTTC.